The present T cell receptor beta chain was sequenced within a study of prognosis after radiotherapy for stage I lung cancer. Overall study context: From early 2018 through January 2019, patients with stage I non-small cell lung cancer were enrolled. No significant progression was observed in some 14 patients, whereas a few developed distant metastases a median of around 7 months after radiotherapy.

Multiplex PCR in two rounds served to amplify TCR beta CDR3 from genomic DNA. Amplification in first-round PCR relied on primers specific to each TRBV and TRBJ gene. Via MiXCR, TCRdb re-called the multiplex PCR reads, giving one row per CDR3 protein. The data show approximately 25,000 distinct CDR3 sequences, 40% seen once. Study findings and constraints: Reports indicated that TRBV and TRBJ gene usage differed between patients with and without metastases, including differences in about nine V and a couple of J genes after SBRT. Post-treatment Shannon entropy following stereotactic body radiation therapy was lower among patients who developed distant metastases.

This clonotype was detected a few times. Its matching antigen is unknown. V lost 8 bases, J lost 7 bases, and 26 bases lay in between. The CDR3 covers 16 residues. CDR1 and CDR2 from the germline V gene are MDHEN and SYDVKM. This clonotype was obtained from a donor at least 50 years old with non-small cell lung cancer. Sequencing was performed on PBMCs, taken before or after stereotactic body radiation therapy (not recorded which). The chain is built from TRBV28 and TRBJ2-5; D possibly corresponds to TRBD2 (6 bases). Written as DNA, the CDR3 is TGTGCCAGCCTACCATTCGGGACTCAGCAATCTGTGACCCAGTACTTC. It is translated as CASLPFGTQQSVTQYF.